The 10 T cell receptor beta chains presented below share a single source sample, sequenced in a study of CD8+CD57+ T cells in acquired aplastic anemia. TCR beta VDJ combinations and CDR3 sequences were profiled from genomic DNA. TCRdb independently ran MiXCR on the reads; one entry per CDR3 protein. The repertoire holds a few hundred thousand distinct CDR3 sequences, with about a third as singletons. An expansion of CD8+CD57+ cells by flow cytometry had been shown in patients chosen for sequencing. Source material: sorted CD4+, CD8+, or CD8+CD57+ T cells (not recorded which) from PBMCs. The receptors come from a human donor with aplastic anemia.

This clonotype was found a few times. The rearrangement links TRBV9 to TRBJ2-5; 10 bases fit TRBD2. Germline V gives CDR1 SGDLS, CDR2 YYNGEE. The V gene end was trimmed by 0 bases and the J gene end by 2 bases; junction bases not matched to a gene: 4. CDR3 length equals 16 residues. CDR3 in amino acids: CASSVVGAGGQETQYF. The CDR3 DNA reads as TGTGCCAGCAGCGTAGTAGGAGCGGGAGGGCAAGAGACCCAGTACTTC.

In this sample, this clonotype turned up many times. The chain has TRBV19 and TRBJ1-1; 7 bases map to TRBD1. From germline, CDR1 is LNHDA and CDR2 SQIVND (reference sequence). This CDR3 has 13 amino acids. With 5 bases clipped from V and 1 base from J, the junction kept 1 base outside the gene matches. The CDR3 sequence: CASSGTANTEAFF. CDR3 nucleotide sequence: TGTGCCAGTAGTGGGACAGCGAACACTGAAGCTTTCTTT.

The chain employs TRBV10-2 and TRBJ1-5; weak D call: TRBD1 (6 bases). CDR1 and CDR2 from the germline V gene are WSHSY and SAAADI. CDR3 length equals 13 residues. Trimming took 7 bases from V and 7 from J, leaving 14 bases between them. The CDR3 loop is CASNEQGVQPQHF. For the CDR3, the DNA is TGCGCCAGCAACGAACAGGGAGTCCAGCCCCAGCATTTT.

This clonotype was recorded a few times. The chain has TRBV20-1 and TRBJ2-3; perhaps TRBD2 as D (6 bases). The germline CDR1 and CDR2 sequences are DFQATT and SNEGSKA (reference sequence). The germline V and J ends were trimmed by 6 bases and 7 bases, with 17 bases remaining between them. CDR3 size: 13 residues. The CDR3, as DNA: TGCAGTGCCCCCAGGCCTAGCGACTATACGCAGTATTTT. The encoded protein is CSAPRPSDYTQYF.

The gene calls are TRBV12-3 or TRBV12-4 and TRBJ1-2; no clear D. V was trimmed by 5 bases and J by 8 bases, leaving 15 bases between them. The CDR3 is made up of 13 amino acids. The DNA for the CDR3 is TGTGCCAGCAGTCAACCAGCCGGGTACGGCTACACCTTC. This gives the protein CASSQPAGYGYTF.

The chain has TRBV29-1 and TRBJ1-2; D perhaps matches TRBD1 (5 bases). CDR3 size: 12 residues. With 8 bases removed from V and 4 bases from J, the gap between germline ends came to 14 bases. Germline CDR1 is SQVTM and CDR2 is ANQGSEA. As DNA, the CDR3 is TGCAGCCAAGACGAGACAGTCTATGGCTACACCTTC. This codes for CSQDETVYGYTF.

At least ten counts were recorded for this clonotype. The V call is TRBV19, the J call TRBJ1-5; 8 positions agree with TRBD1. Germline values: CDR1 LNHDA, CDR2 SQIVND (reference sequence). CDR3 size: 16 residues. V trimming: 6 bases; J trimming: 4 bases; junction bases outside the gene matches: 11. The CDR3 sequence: CASSLYIGQGNQPQHF. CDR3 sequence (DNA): TGTGCCAGTAGCCTCTATATTGGACAGGGAAATCAGCCCCAGCATTTT.

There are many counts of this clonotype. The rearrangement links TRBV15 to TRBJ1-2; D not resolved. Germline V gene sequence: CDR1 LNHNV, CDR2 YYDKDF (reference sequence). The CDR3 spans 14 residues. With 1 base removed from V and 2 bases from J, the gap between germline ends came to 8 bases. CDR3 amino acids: CATSRVDGNYGYTF. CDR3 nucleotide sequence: TGTGCCACCAGCAGAGTTGACGGGAACTATGGCTACACCTTC.

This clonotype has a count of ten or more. The CDR3 DNA is TGCAGTGCCACCGCATCTAGCAATCAGCCCCAGCATTTT. Encoded protein: CSATASSNQPQHF. The chain couples TRBV20-1 to TRBJ1-5; D gene unclear. With 6 bases removed from V and 0 bases from J, the gap between germline ends came to 9 bases. This CDR3 has 13 residues. Germline V gene data show CDR1 as DFQATT and CDR2 as SNEGSKA (reference sequence).

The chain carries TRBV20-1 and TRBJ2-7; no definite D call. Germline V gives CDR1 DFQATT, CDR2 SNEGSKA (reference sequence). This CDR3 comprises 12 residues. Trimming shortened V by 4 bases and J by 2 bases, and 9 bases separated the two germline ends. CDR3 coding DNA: TGCAGTGCTACACGGAAAGCCTACGAGCAGTACTTC. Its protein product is CSATRKAYEQYF.